Shown below are 27 T cell receptor beta chains from a single sample sequenced in a study of lymphopenia after photon versus proton radiotherapy (dated by TCRdb to the late 2010s). Libraries came from the immunoSEQ multiplex PCR assay. The immuneACCESS repertoire file appears here via TCRdb, limited to in-frame rearrangements. These files lack a portion of the clones; in checked studies, under half of the deficit traces to unresolved V genes, and the cause of the others is not known. This sample holds 75,000 to 90,000 clones; around four fifths were observed only once. Over 1.1% of the sample is in the top ten clones. The material sequenced was peripheral blood, taken from a patient treated with proton-based radiotherapy. The receptors derive from a man in his fifties or sixties with pancreatic cancer.

V is TRBV28 and J is TRBJ1-3; D is unclear. Trimming took off 8 bases at V and 1 base at J, with 0 bases between the two ends. The CDR3 extends over 10 amino acids. From germline, CDR1 is MDHEN and CDR2 SYDVKM. Here the CDR3 DNA reads TGTGCCAGCTCTGGAAACACCATATATTTT. This sequence encodes CASSGNTIYF. The full variable domain, rest sourced from reference TRBV28 and TRBJ1-3, is DVKVTQSSRYLVKRTGEKVFLECVQDMDHENMFWYRQDPGLGLRLIYFSYDVKMKEKGDIPEGYSVSREKKERFSLILESASTNQTSMYLCASSGNTIYFGEGSWLTVV.

V usage is TRBV5-4 and J usage is TRBJ1-1; TRBD1 might be the D (5 bases). CDR1 is SGHNT, CDR2 YYREEE, per germline (reference sequence). V was pared by 0 bases and J by 2 bases, with 11 bases between. The CDR3 totals 15 residues. The CDR3, as DNA: TGTGCCAGCAGCTTGGTTCAGGGAGTCAACACTGAAGCTTTCTTT. Amino acids: CASSLVQGVNTEAFF.

The CDR3 sequence is CASSLTSGRAYEQYF. The CDR3 DNA follows: TGTGCCAGCAGTCTCACTAGCGGGAGGGCCTACGAGCAGTACTTC. The chain couples TRBV6-5 to TRBJ2-7; 13 bases fit TRBD2. The CDR3 runs to 15 residues. Germline V gives CDR1 MNHEY, CDR2 SVGAGI. After removal of 5 bases from V and 2 bases from J, the junction contained 3 bases not matched to a gene.

This clone was observed a single time. This chain links TRBV7-9 with TRBJ1-1; 10 bases agree with TRBD1. The CDR3 has 17 amino acids. Looked up from germline, CDR1 is SEHNR and CDR2 is FQNEAQ (reference sequence). Losses at the gene ends were 7 bases for V and 1 base for J; bases not matched to a gene: 12. The CDR3 coding sequence is TGTGCCAGCACCAAATTAAGGGACAGGGGATCGAACACTGAAGCTTTCTTT. This sequence encodes CASTKLRDRGSNTEAFF.

The table lists this clone with a count of one. The V gene is TRBV19, the J gene TRBJ2-1; 8 positions agree with TRBD1. The CDR3 spans 15 residues. The V segment lost 5 bases and the J segment 3 bases; nucleotides outside the gene matches: 6. Germline V gives CDR1 LNHDA, CDR2 SQIVND (reference sequence). CDR3 loop: CASSLRGTGYNEQFF. The CDR3 DNA is TGTGCCAGTAGTTTGCGAGGGACAGGCTACAATGAGCAGTTCTTC.

CDR3 DNA: TGTGCCAGCAGGCGAGGGACAGGGATCGCTCTAGGCTATGGCTACACCTTC. It translates to CASRRGTGIALGYGYTF. The chain uses TRBV28 and TRBJ1-2; 9 nucleotides match TRBD1. Per germline, CDR1 MDHEN and CDR2 SYDVKM. The V segment lost 6 bases and the J segment 4 bases; nucleotides outside the gene matches: 15. The CDR3 has 17 amino acids.

This clone was observed a few times. The J gene is TRBJ1-1, the V gene TRBV19; D gene unclear. From germline, CDR1 is LNHDA and CDR2 SQIVND (reference sequence). Trimming cost V 4 bases and J 7 bases, with 13 bases left between them. The CDR3 runs 13 residues. The CDR3 spells CASSTERGSEAFF. The CDR3 DNA reads TGTGCCAGTAGTACTGAGCGGGGAAGTGAAGCTTTCTTT.

V is TRBV25-1 and J is TRBJ2-7, with 10 bases aligning to TRBD2. CDR1 MGHDK and CDR2 SYGVNS come from the germline V gene. The length of the CDR3 is 15 residues. Trimming at V came to 1 base and at J to 3 bases, leaving 3 bases not matched to a gene. The chain's CDR3 is CASSESGTSVYEQYF. The CDR3 DNA reads as TGTGCCAGCAGTGAATCGGGGACTAGCGTCTACGAGCAGTACTTC.

The rearrangement uses TRBV6-5 and TRBJ2-5; D might be TRBD1 or TRBD2, each matching 5 bases. Trimming shortened V by 0 bases and J by 5 bases, and 16 bases separated the two germline ends. The CDR3 length is 16 residues. Germline lookup yields CDR1 MNHEY and CDR2 SVGAGI. Here the CDR3 DNA reads TGTGCCAGCAGTTACTCGCCTCAGGGAGTGGGGGAGACCCAGTACTTC. This gives the protein CASSYSPQGVGETQYF.

The gene calls are TRBV29-1 and TRBJ1-1; D possibly corresponds to TRBD1 (5 bases). The V and J ends lost 5 bases and 4 bases respectively, with 8 bases between them. Germline lookup yields CDR1 SQVTM and CDR2 ANQGSEA. This CDR3 spans 11 amino acids. The CDR3 loop reads CSVWGSTEAFF. The CDR3 coding sequence is TGCAGCGTTTGGGGGTCCACTGAAGCTTTCTTT. Combining the CDR3 with reference TRBV29-1 and TRBJ1-1 gives the whole variable domain SAVISQKPSRDICQRGTSLTIQCQVDSQVTMMFWYRQQPGQSLTLIATANQGSEATYESGFVIDKFPISRPNLTFSTLTVSNMSPEDSSIYLCSVWGSTEAFFGQGTRLTVV.

This chain links TRBV27 with TRBJ2-3; D is ambiguous. V lost 3 bases, J lost 5 bases, and 12 bases lay in between. This CDR3 spans 14 amino acids. CDR1 is MNHEY, CDR2 SMNVEV, per germline (reference sequence). The CDR3 sequence: CASSFLPRRDTQYF. The CDR3 bases are TGTGCCAGCAGTTTTTTGCCTCGACGAGATACGCAGTATTTT.

The rearrangement uses TRBV19 and TRBJ2-2; D may be TRBD2 (5 bases). Trimming stripped 5 bases from V and 5 bases from J, with 12 bases between. The CDR3 sequence is 14 residues long. Germline values: CDR1 LNHDA, CDR2 SQIVND (reference sequence). The CDR3 here is CASSQRYGTGELFF. In DNA, the CDR3 is TGTGCCAGTAGTCAGCGGTACGGGACCGGGGAGCTGTTTTTT.

The rearrangement links TRBV25-1 to TRBJ2-6, with TRBD2 matching over 7 bases. The ends lost 2 bases at V and 0 bases at J; junction bases unmatched: 7. The length of the CDR3 is 18 residues. Germline V gives CDR1 MGHDK, CDR2 SYGVNS. CDR3 protein: CASSEKAGRASGANVLTF. The DNA for the CDR3 is TGTGCCAGCAGTGAAAAGGCAGGGAGGGCCTCTGGGGCCAACGTCCTGACTTTC.

The genes are TRBV28 and TRBJ2-7, with 11 bases that match TRBD1. The CDR3 covers 17 residues. Trimming at V came to 3 bases and at J to 3 bases, leaving 10 bases not matched to a gene. Germline V gives CDR1 MDHEN, CDR2 SYDVKM. The CDR3 is CASSFLDRGQLDYEQYF. The CDR3, as DNA: TGTGCCAGCAGTTTTTTGGACAGGGGGCAACTGGACTACGAGCAGTACTTC.

This chain joins TRBV7-8 and TRBJ2-5; 10 bases agree with TRBD1. This CDR3 contains 17 residues. From germline, CDR1 is SGHVS and CDR2 FQNEAQ. The J segment lost 5 bases and the V segment lost 4 bases, leaving 13 bases of the junction unmatched. This CDR3 is CASSSDRGTGVGETQYF. The CDR3 DNA reads as TGTGCCAGCAGCTCCGACCGGGGGACAGGGGTAGGGGAGACCCAGTACTTC.

V gene TRBV2 combines with J gene TRBJ2-1; no clear D. CDR1 is SNHLY and CDR2 is FYNNEI in the germline V gene. Deletions cut 3 bases from V and 9 bases from J, with 12 bases between. The CDR3 runs to 13 residues. The DNA of the CDR3 is TGTGCCAGCAGTGAGTTCGGAATTGGTGAGCAGTTCTTC. The encoded protein is CASSEFGIGEQFF.

The CDR3 nucleotides are TGTGCCAGCAGTTTCTTGACAGCTAACTATGGCTACACCTTC. Protein product: CASSFLTANYGYTF. This chain links TRBV13 with TRBJ1-2, with D perhaps matching TRBD1 (5 bases). Trimming took 6 bases from V and 0 from J, leaving 11 bases between them. In germline, CDR1 is PRHDT, CDR2 FYEKMQ (reference sequence). The CDR3 extends over 14 amino acids.

DNA of the CDR3: TGTGCCAGCTCACAAGGAGGCAATCAGCCCCAGCATTTT. The encoded protein is CASSQGGNQPQHF. The chain combines TRBV18 with TRBJ1-5; D is undetermined. The ends were cut back, 4 bases at V and 2 bases at J, with 6 bases in the middle. The CDR3 covers 13 residues. Germline CDR1 KGHSH, CDR2 LQKENI.

The chain has TRBV7-9 and TRBJ1-5; tentatively, D is TRBD1 (5 bases). CDR1 and CDR2 (germline): SEHNR, FQNEAQ (reference sequence). The CDR3 is 13 amino acids. V was pared by 4 bases and J by 5 bases, with 9 bases between. CDR3 loop: CASSWGDYQPQHF. CDR3 in DNA: TGTGCCAGCAGCTGGGGGGACTATCAGCCCCAGCATTTT. Together with reference TRBV7-9 and TRBJ1-5, the CDR3 gives the full variable domain: DTGVSQNPRHKITKRGQNVTFRCDPISEHNRLYWYRQTLGQGPEFLTYFQNEAQLEKSRLLSDRFSAERPKGSFSTLEIQRTEQGDSAMYLCASSWGDYQPQHFGDGTRLSIL.

Of note for this clone: Other nucleotide sequences in the sample specify the same CDR3. The V call is TRBV29-1, the J call TRBJ2-7; D gene ambiguous. Germline CDR1 is SQVTM and CDR2 is ANQGSEA. V lost 1 base, J lost 5 bases, and 12 bases lay in between. CDR3 length: 13 amino acids. The CDR3 region has the DNA TGCAGCGTTGAAGGCCCGCCTCCGGACGAGCAGTACTTC. Its protein product is CSVEGPPPDEQYF.

The J gene is TRBJ1-3, the V gene TRBV7-2; D unclear. V shed 4 bases and J shed 12 bases, with 22 bases lying between them. The CDR3 extends over 15 amino acids. The germline V gene has CDR1 SGHTA and CDR2 FQGNSA. The DNA of the CDR3 is TGTGCCAGCAGCTCTCGACCTTACTCGGAAACAGACATATATTTT. Translating gives CASSSRPYSETDIYF.

The chain has TRBV5-8 and TRBJ2-2, with D possibly matching TRBD1 (6 bases). The CDR3 consists of 16 residues. The V end lost 2 bases, the J end lost 2 bases, and 13 bases lay between the germline ends. The germline V gene encodes CDR1 SGHTS and CDR2 YDEGEE. The CDR3 sequence: CASSLPGTPNTGELFF. In DNA form, the CDR3 reads TGTGCCAGCAGCTTACCCGGGACACCAAACACCGGGGAGCTGTTTTTT.

On this clone: The identical CDR3 is also encoded by other nucleotide sequences in the sample. V gene TRBV5-1 combines with J gene TRBJ2-2; D gene uncertain. The CDR3 loop spans 13 amino acids. Germline V lookup: CDR1 SGHRS, CDR2 YFSETQ. V was shortened by 3 bases and J by 5 bases, with 8 bases between the two germline ends. This CDR3 reads CASSSTITGELFF. The CDR3 bases are TGCGCCAGCAGCTCGACCATTACCGGGGAGCTGTTTTTT.

This clone was recorded once. The CDR3 loop is CASILQPSNTEAFF. CDR3 nucleotide sequence: TGTGCCAGCATACTACAGCCGTCGAACACTGAAGCTTTCTTT. The chain uses TRBV28 and TRBJ1-1; D gene ambiguous. Germline CDR1 MDHEN, CDR2 SYDVKM. The V gene lost 7 bases and the J gene lost 1 base, with 13 bases spanning the gap. This CDR3 spans 14 amino acids.

The chain carries TRBV2 and TRBJ1-1; the match to TRBD1 covers 7 bases. Germline V CDR1 and CDR2: SNHLY, FYNNEI. The J segment lost 0 bases and the V segment lost 6 bases, leaving 7 bases of the junction unmatched. This CDR3 has 15 residues. The CDR3 region has the DNA TGTGCCAGCAGCGGACAGGCTTTAATGAACACTGAAGCTTTCTTT. Encoded protein: CASSGQALMNTEAFF.

The chain recombines TRBV2 with TRBJ1-1; D possibly corresponds to TRBD1 (5 bases). This CDR3 region has 16 residues. Trimming took off 6 bases at V and 0 bases at J, with 17 bases between the two ends. Germline-derived CDR1 and CDR2 are SNHLY and FYNNEI. CDR3 in amino acids: CASSSPGTVMNTEAFF. CDR3 DNA sequence: TGTGCCAGCAGCAGTCCCGGGACGGTGATGAACACTGAAGCTTTCTTT.

V usage is TRBV5-1 and J usage is TRBJ2-1, with TRBD2 matching over 9 bases. The CDR3 sequence is 17 residues long. The germline CDR1 and CDR2 sequences are SGHRS and YFSETQ. The trim removed 0 bases at V and 4 bases at J, leaving 8 bases unmatched. The CDR3 protein is CASSLALGSGGYNEQFF. The CDR3 nucleotides read TGCGCCAGCAGCTTGGCCTTAGGTAGCGGGGGTTACAATGAGCAGTTCTTC.